Following are 26 T cell receptor beta chains from one sample sequenced in a study of blood T cell repertoires in COVID-19. Repertoires were generated with immunoSEQ multiplex PCR, while TCRdb's copy carries only in-frame clones and drops some. Among around 140,000 clones listed, 70% to 90% were seen once. The specimen sequenced was peripheral blood. Receptors originate from a man aged 65-85 years with active COVID-19.

The rearrangement uses TRBV19 and TRBJ2-4; no reliable D call. V lost 3 bases to trimming and J lost 8 bases, with 5 bases between them. This CDR3 is 11 amino acids long. The V gene's germline CDR1 is LNHDA and CDR2 SQIVND (reference sequence). The CDR3 loop is CASSMQDIQYF. The CDR3 DNA reads as TGTGCCAGTAGTATGCAGGACATTCAGTACTTC.

The rearrangement joins TRBV6-5 to TRBJ1-2; the D gene is possibly TRBD1 (6 bases). There are 12 residues in the CDR3. V lost 6 bases, J lost 3 bases, and 8 bases lay in between. Per the germline V gene, CDR1 is MNHEY and CDR2 is SVGAGI. The CDR3 DNA follows: TGTGCCAGCAGGGACAGTTACTATGGCTACACCTTC. The encoded protein is CASRDSYYGYTF.

The chain is built from TRBV5-1 and TRBJ2-5; tentatively, D is TRBD2 (5 bases). Trimming removed 7 bases at V and 5 bases at J, with 21 bases between. Germline CDR1 reads SGHRS; CDR2 reads YFSETQ. This CDR3 has 15 amino acids. As DNA, the CDR3 is TGCGCCAGCCGAACCGGGGTAGGCCGGGATGAGACCCAGTACTTC. It is translated as CASRTGVGRDETQYF. Combining the CDR3 with reference TRBV5-1 and TRBJ2-5 gives the whole variable domain KAGVTQTPRYLIKTRGQQVTLSCSPISGHRSVSWYQQTPGQGLQFLFEYFSETQRNKGNFPGRFSGRQFSNSRSEMNVSTLELGDSALYLCASRTGVGRDETQYFGPGTRLLVL.

V is TRBV5-6 and J is TRBJ1-3, with D possibly TRBD1 on 5 matching bases. The CDR3 spans 14 residues. The germline V gene has CDR1 SGHDT and CDR2 YYEEEE. Trimming shortened V by 0 bases and J by 4 bases, and 8 bases separated the two germline ends. In DNA form, the CDR3 reads TGTGCCAGCAGCTTGGGACAGTACGGAAACACCATATATTTT. Translating gives CASSLGQYGNTIYF.

The chain employs TRBV20-1 and TRBJ2-7; no firm D call. Looked up from germline, CDR1 is DFQATT and CDR2 is SNEGSKA (reference sequence). CDR3 length equals 11 residues. Deletions cut 4 bases from V and 3 bases from J, with 7 bases between. This chain's CDR3 is CSATPNYEQYF. CDR3 DNA sequence: TGCAGTGCTACCCCCAACTACGAGCAGTACTTC.

This clone was recorded a few times. The rearrangement uses TRBV28 and TRBJ1-2, with TRBD1 matching over 7 bases. CDR1 is MDHEN and CDR2 is SYDVKM in the germline V gene. The CDR3 consists of 16 residues. V shed 3 bases and J 6 bases; nucleotides not matched to a gene: 13. The CDR3 DNA is TGTGCCAGCAGTTTGGCCCCTCTTACAGGGGTAGATGGCTACACCTTC. It codes for CASSLAPLTGVDGYTF.

This clone was counted a single time. This chain links TRBV20-1 with TRBJ1-2; 7 bases map to TRBD1. The V and J ends lost 6 bases and 5 bases, in that order; junction bases with no gene match: 3. Germline CDR1 DFQATT, CDR2 SNEGSKA (reference sequence). The CDR3 spans 11 residues. CDR3 loop: CSAGTAYGYTF. The CDR3 DNA is TGCAGTGCAGGGACAGCGTATGGCTACACCTTC.

A single count supports this clone. The chain couples TRBV28 to TRBJ2-7; D is perhaps TRBD2 (6 bases). There are 14 residues in the CDR3. The V gene lost 7 bases and the J gene lost 3 bases, with 16 bases spanning the gap. The V gene's germline CDR1 is MDHEN and CDR2 SYDVKM. The CDR3 protein is CASTRPGLYYEQYF. DNA for the CDR3: TGTGCCAGCACCCGCCCGGGACTGTACTACGAGCAGTACTTC.

The V and J genes are TRBV7-9 and TRBJ1-1; D is unresolved. The CDR3 extends over 11 amino acids. The ends were cut back, 7 bases at V and 4 bases at J, with 7 bases in the middle. Germline V lookup: CDR1 SEHNR, CDR2 FQNEAQ (reference sequence). The CDR3: CASTAVTEAFF. The CDR3 nucleotides are TGTGCCAGCACCGCGGTCACTGAAGCTTTCTTT.

This chain joins TRBV28 and TRBJ2-3, with D unclear. Looked up from germline, CDR1 is MDHEN and CDR2 is SYDVKM. The CDR3 loop spans 11 amino acids. V shed 5 bases and J shed 5 bases, with 5 bases lying between them. The CDR3 coding sequence is TGTGCCAGCAGTCTAGTAGATACGCAGTATTTT. Protein sequence: CASSLVDTQYF.

This sequence joins TRBV19 and TRBJ1-1, with D tentatively TRBD1 (6 bases). CDR3 length equals 14 residues. V dropped 7 bases and J dropped 2 bases, with 14 bases sitting between them. CDR1 and CDR2 from the germline V gene are LNHDA and SQIVND (reference sequence). The CDR3 here is CASKDEGVNTEAFF. The DNA of the CDR3 is TGTGCCAGTAAAGATGAGGGGGTAAACACTGAAGCTTTCTTT.

In this sample, this clone turned up once. The chain couples TRBV7-9 to TRBJ2-7, with 7 bases that match TRBD1. This CDR3 contains 14 residues. The V segment lost 3 bases and the J segment 7 bases; nucleotides outside the gene matches: 9. Germline CDR1 is SEHNR and CDR2 is FQNEAQ (reference sequence). DNA of the CDR3: TGTGCCAGCAGCTTGAGGGGGACAGAAATTGAGCAGTACTTC. This codes for CASSLRGTEIEQYF.

The chain combines TRBV11-2 with TRBJ2-7; 7 nucleotides match TRBD2. The CDR3 consists of 13 residues. Germline lookup yields CDR1 SGHAT and CDR2 FQNNGV. The J segment lost 3 bases and the V segment lost 5 bases, leaving 4 bases of the junction unmatched. CDR3 DNA sequence: TGTGCCAGCAGCAAAGGCGGGAGCTACGAGCAGTACTTC. Residues: CASSKGGSYEQYF.

Of note for this clone: Other DNA sequences from this sample encode an identical CDR3 as well. The chain employs TRBV7-3 and TRBJ2-7, with 10 nucleotides matching TRBD2. The germline CDR1 and CDR2 sequences are SGHTA and FQGTGA. V lost 5 bases and J lost 1; bases outside the gene matches: 2. This CDR3 has 14 residues. CDR3 DNA: TGTGCCAGCAGCCGGACTAGCGGATCCTACGAGCAGTACTTC. Its translation is CASSRTSGSYEQYF.

The chain is built from TRBV7-9 and TRBJ1-1; 8 nucleotides agree with TRBD1. Losses at the gene ends were 5 bases for V and 1 base for J; bases not matched to a gene: 15. The CDR3 spans 18 residues. Germline V lookup: CDR1 SEHNR, CDR2 FQNEAQ (reference sequence). CDR3 coding DNA: TGTGCCAGCAGCGGGGGCGGACAGGGATTTGAAGGGAACACTGAAGCTTTCTTT. Its protein product is CASSGGGQGFEGNTEAFF.

CDR3 in amino acids: CASSLSQGNTEAFF. DNA for the CDR3: TGCGCCAGCAGCTTGTCACAGGGCAACACTGAAGCTTTCTTT. The chain employs TRBV5-1 and TRBJ1-1; D is possibly TRBD1 (6 bases). The CDR3 totals 14 residues. Germline V gives CDR1 SGHRS, CDR2 YFSETQ. V shed 1 base and J shed 2 bases, with 9 bases lying between them.

The chain carries TRBV7-9 and TRBJ1-4, with a possible D match to TRBD1 (5 bases). The V end lost 4 bases, the J end lost 4 bases, and 7 bases lay between the germline ends. The CDR3 is 13 residues long. Germline lookup yields CDR1 SEHNR and CDR2 FQNEAQ (reference sequence). CDR3 residues: CASSSGLNEKLFF. The DNA for the CDR3 is TGTGCCAGCAGCTCAGGGCTTAATGAAAAACTGTTTTTT.

The rearrangement joins TRBV29-1 to TRBJ2-1; 11 bases map to TRBD2. The CDR3 consists of 14 residues. V lost 3 bases and J lost 3; bases outside the gene matches: 1. The germline V gene has CDR1 SQVTM and CDR2 ANQGSEA. The CDR3: CSVEGTSGYNEQFF. The CDR3 DNA sequence: TGCAGCGTTGAGGGGACTAGCGGCTACAATGAGCAGTTCTTC.

The V call is TRBV25-1, the J call TRBJ2-5; D is perhaps TRBD2 (5 bases). Germline V gene data show CDR1 as MGHDK and CDR2 as SYGVNS. The V end lost 8 bases, the J end lost 2 bases, and 12 bases lay between the germline ends. This CDR3 contains 13 residues. The CDR3 nucleotides read TGTGCCAGCCTTAGGAGGACTCAAGAGACCCAGTACTTC. Its translation: CASLRRTQETQYF.

The V gene is TRBV2, the J gene TRBJ2-7, with TRBD1 matching over 7 bases. J lost 0 bases, V lost 3 bases, and 5 bases had no gene match. Germline CDR1 and CDR2: SNHLY and FYNNEI. This CDR3 has 15 residues. CDR3 in DNA: TGTGCCAGCAGTGAGGACAGGCACAGCTCCTACGAGCAGTACTTC. The encoded protein is CASSEDRHSSYEQYF.

In this sample, this clone turned up once. CDR3 nucleotides: TGTGCCAGCAGCGTAGAGGGGGCCTGGACAGATACGCAGTATTTT. It codes for CASSVEGAWTDTQYF. This chain uses TRBV9 with TRBJ2-3, with 7 bases that match TRBD1. The CDR3 spans 15 residues. Germline CDR1 SGDLS, CDR2 YYNGEE. V lost 0 bases to trimming and J lost 3 bases; unmatched junction nucleotides: 4.

This clone was counted once. This chain uses TRBV5-1 with TRBJ1-1; 10 nucleotides match TRBD1. Germline loops: CDR1 SGHRS, CDR2 YFSETQ. Germline trimming cut 4 bases from V and 0 bases from J; bases unmatched to any gene: 12. CDR3 length: 18 amino acids. For the CDR3, the DNA is TGCGCCAGCAGCCCCGACAGGGGGCGAAAACTGATGAACACTGAAGCTTTCTTT. Its translation: CASSPDRGRKLMNTEAFF.

For the CDR3, the DNA is TGTGCCAGCAGCTACGGACTAGCGGTCACAGATACGCAGTATTTT. This codes for CASSYGLAVTDTQYF. V usage is TRBV7-9 and J usage is TRBJ2-3; TRBD2 agrees at 10 bases. Germline lookup yields CDR1 SEHNR and CDR2 FQNEAQ (reference sequence). The V and J ends lost 4 bases and 2 bases, in that order; junction bases with no gene match: 3. The CDR3 is 15 amino acids.

The CDR3 bases are TGCAGCGTTGAAGATCTGGCGACAGAGGAAGAGACCCAGTACTTC. Its translation is CSVEDLATEEETQYF. This chain links TRBV29-1 with TRBJ2-5; D may be TRBD1 (5 bases). V was shortened by 0 bases and J by 3 bases, with 14 bases between the two germline ends. This CDR3 is built from 15 residues. Germline V gene sequence: CDR1 SQVTM, CDR2 ANQGSEA.

This sequence joins TRBV6-7 and TRBJ2-7; 7 nucleotides agree with TRBD2. TRBV6-7 is recorded as an ORF, its role being uncertain. This CDR3 is 16 amino acids long. V was clipped by 2 bases and J by 0 bases; unmatched bases: 7. The CDR3 loop is CASSYGRGKSSYEQYF. The CDR3 region has the DNA TGTGCCAGCAGTTACGGGCGGGGGAAGAGCTCCTACGAGCAGTACTTC.

The V and J genes are TRBV3-1 (or the pseudogene TRBV3-2) and TRBJ2-5; D unclear. Trimming removed 0 bases at V and 5 bases at J, with 19 bases between. CDR1 is LGHDT and CDR2 is YNNKEL in the germline V gene (reference sequence). The CDR3 is made up of 17 amino acids. The CDR3 here is CASSQERGGDLYETQYF. The CDR3 DNA reads TGTGCCAGCAGCCAAGAACGCGGCGGAGACCTATATGAGACCCAGTACTTC.